This T cell receptor (beta chain) was found in a study of T-cell reconstitution after alpha-beta-depleted transplantation in children. The study, taken as a whole, reports: Where alpha-beta T cells came from about two months after transplant was reportedly several hundred expanded graft clones. In some patients, recipient T cells and intrathymic progenitors surviving conditioning explained high day-60 diversity. Newly made T cells mostly supplied T-cell counts and diversity one year after transplant.

The TCRbeta library incorporated unique molecular identifiers. TCRdb analysed the PCR reads with MiXCR anew, one entry per CDR3 protein. This table holds roughly 340,000 distinct CDR3 sequences, roughly 16% found once. In its sample, this clonotype was seen a few times. Its antigen is still unknown. Germline V CDR1 and CDR2: SGHTA, FQGNSA. The ends were cut back, 1 base at V and 4 bases at J, with 19 bases in the middle. This CDR3 region has 17 residues. The TCR comes from a male patient between 2 and 10 years old who had a stem cell transplant for acute lymphoblastic leukemia, so the T cells may come from the graft donor. The input for sequencing was PBMCs, mostly from graft donor cells, taken 360 days after TCRalphabeta/CD19-depleted stem cell transplant. The chain has TRBV7-2 and TRBJ1-2; D not certain. The CDR3 DNA reads as TGTGCCAGCAGCTTAGGCGTGTTGAGAGGTCGGGGCTATGGCTACACCTTC. Its translation is CASSLGVLRGRGYGYTF.